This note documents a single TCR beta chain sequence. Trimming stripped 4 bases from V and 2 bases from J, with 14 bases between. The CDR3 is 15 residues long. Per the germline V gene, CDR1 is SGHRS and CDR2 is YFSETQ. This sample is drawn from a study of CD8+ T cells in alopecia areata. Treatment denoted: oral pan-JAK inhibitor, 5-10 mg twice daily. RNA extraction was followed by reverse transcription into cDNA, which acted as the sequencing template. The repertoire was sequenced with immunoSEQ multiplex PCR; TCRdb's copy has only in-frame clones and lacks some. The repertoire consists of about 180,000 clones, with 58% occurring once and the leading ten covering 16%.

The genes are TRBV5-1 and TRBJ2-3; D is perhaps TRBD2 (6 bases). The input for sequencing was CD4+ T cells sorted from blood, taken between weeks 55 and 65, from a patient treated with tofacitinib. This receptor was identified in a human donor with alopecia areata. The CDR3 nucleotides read TGCGCCAGCAGCACCAGGAGGGCCTACACAGATACGCAGTATTTT. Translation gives CASSTRRAYTDTQYF.